The next 24 T cell receptor beta chains were all read from a single sample in a study of response to subunit inactivated influenza vaccine. TCRdb reprocessed the RT-PCR reads via MiXCR and lists one record per CDR3 protein. The data hold around 750,000 distinct CDR3 sequences, with around 20% observed a single time. Material: PBMCs from blood, obtained roughly 5 days after vaccination. Receptors originate from a man aged 50 or older who received an inactivated influenza vaccine.

This clonotype was counted a few times. The chain carries TRBV24-1 and TRBJ1-2, with TRBD1 matching over 10 bases. V lost 6 bases, J lost 5 bases, and 5 bases stayed unmatched. Germline values: CDR1 KGHDR, CDR2 SFDVKD. The length of the CDR3 is 14 residues. CDR3 sequence reads: CATSPGTGVYGYTF. In nucleotides, the CDR3 is TGTGCCACCAGTCCTGGGACAGGGGTATATGGCTACACCTTC.

This clonotype was detected only a few times. J is TRBJ2-2 and V is TRBV6-2 or TRBV6-3; D is unresolved. There are 15 residues in the CDR3. Germline assignment: CDR1 MNHEY and CDR2 SVGEGT. V dropped 4 bases and J dropped 4 bases, with 13 bases sitting between them. The CDR3 DNA follows: TGTGCCAGCAGTTTATGGCAAAGCCCCACCGGGGAGCTGTTTTTT. Encoded protein: CASSLWQSPTGELFF.

The chain uses TRBV18 and TRBJ1-5; D perhaps matches TRBD1 (6 bases). Trimming stripped 6 bases from V and 6 bases from J, with 12 bases between. The germline CDR1 and CDR2 sequences are KGHSH and LQKENI. The CDR3 length is 13 residues. CDR3 loop: CASSSGGGQPQHF. Here the CDR3 DNA reads TGTGCCAGCTCGTCGGGGGGCGGTCAGCCCCAGCATTTT.

CDR3 loop: CASSSETGLLYGYTF. The CDR3 region has the DNA TGTGCCAGCAGCTCCGAGACAGGGCTCCTCTATGGCTACACCTTC. The rearrangement uses TRBV7-9 and TRBJ1-2; TRBD1 aligns across 7 bases. The germline CDR1 and CDR2 sequences are SEHNR and FQNEAQ (reference sequence). V was clipped by 4 bases and J by 4 bases; unmatched bases: 9. The CDR3 totals 15 residues.

V is TRBV6-2 or TRBV6-3 and J is TRBJ2-2; D not resolved. Trimming removed 7 bases at V and 5 bases at J, with 11 bases between. Germline CDR1 is MNHEY and CDR2 is SVGEGT. The CDR3 extends over 13 amino acids. The CDR3 coding sequence is TGTGCCAGCACCCAAGCCACTACCGGGGAGCTGTTTTTT. Its protein is CASTQATTGELFF.

Of note for this clonotype: This may stem from a read error, because a much larger clone lies one nucleotide away. This chain joins TRBV10-3 and TRBJ2-3; no clear D. The V and J ends lost 5 bases and 0 bases respectively, with 21 bases between them. The CDR3 totals 18 residues. CDR1 is ENHRY, CDR2 SYGVKD, per germline. The CDR3 reads CAISPSVVGKISTDTQYF. The CDR3 nucleotides are TGTGCCATCAGTCCCAGTGTCGTGGGGAAAATCAGCACAGATACGCAGTATTTT.

V is TRBV24-1 and J is TRBJ2-7; 7 nucleotides align to TRBD1. Germline trimming cut 5 bases from V and 3 bases from J; bases unmatched to any gene: 3. The CDR3 runs 13 residues. Germline V lookup: CDR1 KGHDR, CDR2 SFDVKD. For the CDR3, the DNA is TGTGCCACCAGTGGCCGGGACAGCTACGAGCAGTACTTC. It codes for CATSGRDSYEQYF.

This clonotype came up many times. V usage is TRBV10-3 and J usage is TRBJ2-7; D is unclear. With 2 bases removed from V and 4 bases from J, the gap between germline ends came to 15 bases. Per germline, CDR1 ENHRY and CDR2 SYGVKD. The CDR3 extends over 15 amino acids. The CDR3 here is CAISEPTQQPYEQYF. The CDR3 bases are TGTGCCATCAGTGAGCCGACACAGCAGCCTTACGAGCAGTACTTC.

This clonotype was seen a handful of times. The V call is TRBV7-9, the J call TRBJ1-2; maybe TRBD1 (5 bases). Germline CDR1 and CDR2: SEHNR and FQNEAQ (reference sequence). The CDR3 has 13 amino acids. The V and J ends lost 5 bases and 4 bases respectively, with 11 bases between them. CDR3 residues: CASSPETVYGYTF. CDR3 coding DNA: TGTGCCAGCAGCCCGGAGACAGTCTATGGCTACACCTTC.

The chain uses TRBV25-1 and TRBJ2-7; 9 bases are shared with TRBD2. Looked up from germline, CDR1 is MGHDK and CDR2 is SYGVNS. There are 16 residues in the CDR3. Trimming cost V 6 bases and J 3 bases; bases outside gene matches: 12. As DNA, the CDR3 is TGTGCCAGCAGCGGAGTCGCGGGACTAGCTCTCTACGAGCAGTACTTC. Its protein product is CASSGVAGLALYEQYF.

This clonotype has at least ten counts. The genes are TRBV10-3 and TRBJ2-3; TRBD2 matches 9 bases. CDR3 length: 15 amino acids. CDR1 and CDR2 from the germline V gene are ENHRY and SYGVKD. J lost 2 bases, V lost 7 bases, and 7 bases had no gene match. CDR3 in DNA: TGTGCCATCAAAGCTAGCGGGGCAAACACAGATACGCAGTATTTT. It specifies CAIKASGANTDTQYF.

This clonotype was seen more than once but under ten times. V and J are TRBV6-5 and TRBJ2-5; 8 nucleotides match TRBD1. Trimming cost V 2 bases and J 5 bases; bases outside gene matches: 10. Germline V CDR1 and CDR2: MNHEY, SVGAGI. The length of the CDR3 is 16 residues. As DNA, the CDR3 is TGTGCCAGCAGTTACCTAACCGGGACAGGATTGGAGACCCAGTACTTC. This codes for CASSYLTGTGLETQYF.

This clonotype was seen a few times. This sequence joins TRBV15 and TRBJ2-3, with 8 bases fitting TRBD2. The CDR3 length is 15 residues. Germline CDR1 and CDR2: LNHNV and YYDKDF (reference sequence). V lost 0 bases, J lost 7 bases, and 6 bases stayed unmatched. CDR3 residues: CATSREAGVPNTQYF. CDR3 DNA sequence: TGTGCCACCAGCAGAGAAGCGGGAGTGCCGAATACGCAGTATTTT.

This clonotype has a handful of counts. The CDR3 nucleotides read TGTGCCAGCAGCGTAGCACAGGGGATCACTAATGAAAAACTGTTTTTT. Translated, it gives CASSVAQGITNEKLFF. The V call is TRBV9, the J call TRBJ1-4, with 7 positions matching TRBD1. Per the germline V gene, CDR1 is SGDLS and CDR2 is YYNGEE. V trimming: 0 bases; J trimming: 2 bases; junction bases outside the gene matches: 4. The CDR3 spans 16 residues.

This clonotype was seen only a few times. CDR3 sequence (DNA): TGTGCCTGGAGTGGACCGAACCAAGAGACCCAGTACTTC. It is translated as CAWSGPNQETQYF. This chain connects TRBV30 to TRBJ2-5; D is uncertain. Germline CDR1 and CDR2: GTSNPN and SVGIG (reference sequence). The CDR3 runs to 13 residues. V lost 1 base and J 0 bases, leaving 6 bases between the germline ends.

The V gene is TRBV4-3, the J gene TRBJ1-2; 7 bases fit TRBD1. CDR1 is LGHNA, CDR2 YSLEER, per germline. This CDR3 has 16 amino acids. The junction had 10 bases not matched to a gene; V was cut back by 4 bases and J by 2 bases. CDR3 in DNA: TGCGCCAGCAGCCCGCGTAGGACAGGACTCAACTATGGCTACACCTTC. This encodes CASSPRRTGLNYGYTF.

There are a few counts of this clonotype. V is TRBV24-1 and J is TRBJ2-3; TRBD1 might be the D (6 bases). The CDR3 is made up of 14 amino acids. V shed 4 bases and J shed 5 bases, with 12 bases lying between them. Looked up from germline, CDR1 is KGHDR and CDR2 is SFDVKD. CDR3 amino acids: CATSDVGTRDTQYF. In DNA, the CDR3 is TGTGCCACCAGTGACGTCGGGACAAGAGATACGCAGTATTTT.

The rearrangement links TRBV7-6 to TRBJ2-7; D call uncertain. The CDR3 is 13 residues long. Germline V gene sequence: CDR1 SGHVS, CDR2 FNYEAQ. Between the trimmed V and J ends, which lost 5 bases and 1 base, there was a span of 9 bases. The CDR3 spells CASSPVLSYEQYF. The CDR3, as DNA: TGTGCCAGCAGCCCCGTTCTTTCCTACGAGCAGTACTTC.

This chain links TRBV19 with TRBJ2-3, with D tentatively TRBD1 (5 bases). V shed 3 bases and J shed 0 bases, with 7 bases lying between them. Germline V gene data show CDR1 as LNHDA and CDR2 as SQIVND (reference sequence). CDR3 length equals 14 residues. CDR3 region: CASSMTVSTDTQYF. For the CDR3, the DNA is TGTGCCAGTAGTATGACAGTTAGCACAGATACGCAGTATTTT.

The chain carries TRBV10-2 and TRBJ1-6; the match to TRBD1 covers 7 bases. Germline values: CDR1 WSHSY, CDR2 SAAADI. CDR3 length: 15 residues. After removal of 0 bases from V and 9 bases from J, the junction contained 5 bases not matched to a gene. The CDR3 protein is CASSESRGQGSPLHF. CDR3 nucleotide sequence: TGCGCCAGCAGTGAGTCAAGGGGGCAAGGTTCACCCCTCCACTTT.

This clonotype showed up just a few times. The rearrangement links TRBV6-5 to TRBJ1-1, with a possible D match to TRBD1 (5 bases). V was shortened by 5 bases and J by 5 bases, with 9 bases between the two germline ends. Germline-derived CDR1 and CDR2 are MNHEY and SVGAGI. CDR3 size: 12 residues. The chain's CDR3 is CASSGTGTEAFF. The CDR3 nucleotides read TGTGCCAGCAGTGGGACGGGGACTGAAGCTTTCTTT.

This chain uses TRBV28 with TRBJ1-2; a weak D match, TRBD1 (6 bases). CDR1 and CDR2 (germline): MDHEN, SYDVKM. Trimming cost V 4 bases and J 2 bases, with 11 bases left between them. This CDR3 is 14 amino acids long. Written as DNA, the CDR3 is TGTGCCAGCAGTTGGGTACAGGGCAACTATGGCTACACCTTC. It encodes CASSWVQGNYGYTF.

This clonotype showed up just a few times. This chain joins TRBV5-1 and TRBJ2-1; the D call may be TRBD1 or TRBD2 (5 bases each). From germline, CDR1 is SGHRS and CDR2 YFSETQ. Trimming removed 4 bases at V and 8 bases at J, with 22 bases between. CDR3 length: 16 amino acids. The CDR3 DNA follows: TGCGCCAGCAGCCAGACGGTCGGGACCCTCGGGGATGAGCAGTTCTTC. Its translation is CASSQTVGTLGDEQFF.

This clonotype was found a few times. V and J are TRBV20-1 and TRBJ2-7; 7 nucleotides match TRBD2. The CDR3 totals 12 residues. V gave up 5 bases and J gave up 2 bases; unmatched junction bases: 3. Germline CDR1 is DFQATT and CDR2 is SNEGSKA (reference sequence). CDR3 sequence: CSALAGAYEQYF. CDR3 DNA sequence: TGCAGTGCTCTTGCGGGAGCCTACGAGCAGTACTTC.